This section outlines one TCR beta chain sequence together with its context. It lacks a known antigen. No clone much larger than this one lies a single base away; base qualities are absent. TCRbeta CDR3 regions were amplified from genomic DNA using the immunoSEQ Assay, a bias-controlled multiplex PCR. The study's processing was this. The number of nucleated cells in each sample was estimated from the amplification of reference gene primers within the assay. Sequence reads were collapsed and filtered to measure the absolute abundance of every unique TCRbeta CDR3 rearrangement. For each sample, productive Simpson clonality was calculated as the square root of Simpson's diversity index across productive rearrangements. As stored in TCRdb, this immuneACCESS dataset retains in-frame rearrangements with V and J assigned. A fraction of the clones does not appear; measured against another copy, unresolved V genes explain less than half of the discrepancy, and the remainder lacks a known reason. V, J and clone size are those of that table, while D and trimming were read from the DNA. This sample is represented by about 240,000 clones; roughly 86% of them were singletons. Jointly, the top ten make up 4% of the sample.

The sample comes from a study of blood T cell repertoires in COVID-19 (dated by TCRdb to the early 2020s). General notes on the study: Samples from collaborators originated in the United States, Italy and Spain and spanned both the acute and convalescent phases of COVID-19. Where available, HLA class I and class II types were taken from metadata supplied by the sample provider and were not determined by assay-based typing. The material from the prospective study consisted of cDNA or gDNA derived from T cells, B-cell-depleted T cells, or PBMCs. The sample metadata nearly always contained a de-identified subject ID, COVID-19 status, age in years and sex. Deeply sampled blood TCRbeta repertoires from subjects exposed to, actively infected with, or recovered from COVID-19 were included in the dataset. The samples were drawn from the first 160 participants of the ongoing ImmuneRACE study and from 1,254 subjects provided by 6 global collaborators. A freely available public database, intended as a resource for researchers studying the immune response to SARS-CoV-2, is where the repertoires were released. Broad study findings and their caveats: How much clinical and demographic metadata was included differed by source and by participant, and the metadata was provided uncurated.

Collaborating institutions collected whole blood in K2EDTA tubes following their own protocols. For TCRbeta analysis, collaborators shipped samples in one of three forms: frozen whole blood, isolated PBMCs, or DNA extracted from either of those sample types. From the cysteine through the phenylalanine, the CDR3 covers 11 amino acids. Just CDR3 DNA is preserved here, 33 bases in frame from base 1. The junction carries 5 bases between V and J, which are trimmed by 3 bases and 4 bases respectively. CDR1 and CDR2 (SGDLS, YYNGEE) derive from the germline V gene. The receptor chain draws on TRBV9 and TRBJ2-7; the D segment could be TRBD1, given 5 matching bases. The sequencing input was peripheral blood. This receptor was obtained from a man aged 50 or older with acute or convalescent COVID-19. The CDR3 protein: CASSAGYEQYF. Here is the DNA: TGTGCCAGCAGCGCAGGGTACGAGCAGTACTTC.